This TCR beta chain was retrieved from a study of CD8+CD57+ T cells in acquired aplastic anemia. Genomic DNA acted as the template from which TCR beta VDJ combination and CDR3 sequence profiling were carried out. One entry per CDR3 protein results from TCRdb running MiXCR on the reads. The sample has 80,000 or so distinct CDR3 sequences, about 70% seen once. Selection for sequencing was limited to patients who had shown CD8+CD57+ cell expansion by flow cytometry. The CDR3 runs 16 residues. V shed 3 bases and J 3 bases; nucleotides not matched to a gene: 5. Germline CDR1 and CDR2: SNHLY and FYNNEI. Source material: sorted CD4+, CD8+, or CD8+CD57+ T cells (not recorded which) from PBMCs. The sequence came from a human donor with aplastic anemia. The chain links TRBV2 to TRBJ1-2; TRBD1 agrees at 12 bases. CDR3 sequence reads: CASSEGQGAKDYGYTF. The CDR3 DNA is TGTGCCAGCAGTGAGGGACAGGGGGCGAAAGACTATGGCTACACCTTC.